This entry is about one T cell receptor (beta chain). Its target is not known. The donors gave bone marrow, and they were healthy. This record comes from a study of cytomegalovirus exposure and HLA in healthy donors. Study results and limitations: CMV antigen specificity was confirmed in vitro for three CMV-associated chains.

Per germline, CDR1 WSHSY and CDR2 SAAADI. The CDR3 runs to 18 residues. With V trimmed by 0 bases and J by 4 bases, 10 bases remained unmatched. Vbeta (60) and Jbeta (13) primers were used in the PCR. Clones were sequenced by immunoSEQ multiplex PCR, and TCRdb holds only the in-frame ones, with some missing. The table includes over 120,000 clones, under 90% detected once. The specimen was PBMCs. This clonotype was sampled from a man between 35 and 55 years old in good health and CMV-seronegative. V usage is TRBV10-2 and J usage is TRBJ2-2; 8 nucleotides match TRBD1. The CDR3 is CASSESIIGQGGTGELFF. In nucleotides, the CDR3 is TGCGCCAGCAGTGAGTCGATAATCGGACAGGGCGGCACCGGGGAGCTGTTTTTT.